These T cell receptor beta chains were read from a single sample in a study of T-cell memory formation after mild COVID-19. MiXCR was run by TCRdb on the 5' RACE reads, yielding one entry per CDR3 protein. This repertoire shows a few hundred thousand distinct CDR3 sequences, over 25% found once; its top ten account for approximately 13%. The specimen was PBMCs or a T cell subset sorted from them (not recorded which). The origin of the receptors is an adult woman who had mild COVID-19 (a few samples of this study predate the infection). Cell type and time point are not known. Both conserved end residues are part of each CDR3. D genes are given only for firm matches. Where a row states a size, it is once, few, many or the class of an expanded clone; other rows omit it.

V gene: TRBV6-6; J gene: TRBJ2-7; D gene: NA; clone size: NA; CDR3 DNA: TGTGCCAGCAGTAAACAGGCCGCCTACGAGCAGTACTTC; CDR3 protein: CASSKQAAYEQYF
V gene: TRBV7-3; J gene: TRBJ2-3; D gene: TRBD1; clone size: few; CDR3 DNA: TGTGCCAGCAGCCGACAGGGGATCCTCACAGATACGCAGTATTTT; CDR3 protein: CASSRQGILTDTQYF
V gene: TRBV12-3/TRBV12-4; J gene: TRBJ2-6; D gene: NA; clone size: NA; CDR3 DNA: TGTGCCAGCGGGGCGGTGGCTTTTGGGGCCAACGTCCTGACTTTC; CDR3 protein: CASGAVAFGANVLTF
V gene: TRBV15; J gene: TRBJ2-7; D gene: TRBD1; clone size: many; CDR3 DNA: TGTGCCACCAGCAAGGACAGGGGACCCTACGAGCAGTACTTC; CDR3 protein: CATSKDRGPYEQYF
V gene: TRBV9; J gene: TRBJ2-1; D gene: TRBD2; clone size: many; CDR3 DNA: TGTGCCAGCAGCGTAGATCCAGCGGGGGGGCAGAATGAGCAGTTCTTC; CDR3 protein: CASSVDPAGGQNEQFF
V gene: TRBV4-1; J gene: TRBJ2-2; D gene: NA; clone size: few; CDR3 DNA: TGCGCCAGCAGCCAAGAACGCGGGTCGATCGGGGAGCTGTTTTTT; CDR3 protein: CASSQERGSIGELFF
V gene: TRBV12-3/TRBV12-4; J gene: TRBJ2-3; D gene: TRBD2; clone size: NA; CDR3 DNA: TGTGCCAGCGGCAGTAGCGGGAGAGCAGATACGCAGTATTTT; CDR3 protein: CASGSSGRADTQYF
V gene: TRBV11-2; J gene: TRBJ1-1; D gene: NA; clone size: many; CDR3 DNA: TGCGCCAGCAGCTTGGGAGGACCCGAAGCTTTCTTT; CDR3 protein: CASSLGGPEAFF
V gene: TRBV7-9; J gene: TRBJ2-7; D gene: NA; clone size: few; CDR3 DNA: TGTGCCAGCAGCTTCGAAAGAGAATACGAGCAGTACTTC; CDR3 protein: CASSFEREYEQYF
V gene: TRBV6-5; J gene: TRBJ2-5; D gene: TRBD2; clone size: NA; CDR3 DNA: TGTGCCAGCAGTTACCTCGGACTAGCGGGGGGGGCCAATCCTCTCCAGTACTTC; CDR3 protein: CASSYLGLAGGANPLQYF
V gene: TRBV7-9; J gene: TRBJ1-1; D gene: NA; clone size: NA; CDR3 DNA: TGTGCCAGCAGGGACGGGGACCCGAACACTGAAGCTTTCTTT; CDR3 protein: CASRDGDPNTEAFF
V gene: TRBV6-1; J gene: TRBJ2-7; D gene: NA; clone size: NA; CDR3 DNA: TGTGCCAGCAGTGAAGGAGTGCAGTACTTC; CDR3 protein: CASSEGVQYF
V gene: TRBV5-1; J gene: TRBJ2-2; D gene: NA; clone size: NA; CDR3 DNA: TGCGCCAGCAGCTTGGCCACAGGTGTGTCCGGGGAGCTGTTTTTT; CDR3 protein: CASSLATGVSGELFF
V gene: TRBV2; J gene: TRBJ2-1; D gene: TRBD2; clone size: NA; CDR3 DNA: TGTGCCAGCATCTCTCCTAGCGGGGGGACATACAATGAGCAGTTCTTC; CDR3 protein: CASISPSGGTYNEQFF
V gene: TRBV28; J gene: TRBJ2-3; D gene: NA; clone size: NA; CDR3 DNA: TGTGCCAGCAGTTTATCCGCCAGGGGGGCAGATACGCAGTATTTT; CDR3 protein: CASSLSARGADTQYF
V gene: TRBV12-3/TRBV12-4; J gene: TRBJ2-5; D gene: NA; clone size: NA; CDR3 DNA: TGTGCCAGCAGTCAGCAGACCCCCAGAGAGACCCAGTACTTC; CDR3 protein: CASSQQTPRETQYF
V gene: TRBV20-1; J gene: TRBJ2-7; D gene: TRBD1; clone size: NA; CDR3 DNA: TGCAGTGCTAATGGACAGGATAGCTCCTACGAGCAGTACTTC; CDR3 protein: CSANGQDSSYEQYF
V gene: TRBV7-8; J gene: TRBJ2-7; D gene: TRBD2; clone size: NA; CDR3 DNA: TGTGCCAGCAGCAAGGTCCTAGCGGGAGGAAAATACGAGCAGTACTTC; CDR3 protein: CASSKVLAGGKYEQYF
V gene: TRBV7-3; J gene: TRBJ2-1; D gene: NA; clone size: many; CDR3 DNA: TGTGCCAGCAGCTCCTCCCTCGTGGGGGGCTACAATGAGCAGTTCTTC; CDR3 protein: CASSSSLVGGYNEQFF
V gene: TRBV7-9; J gene: TRBJ2-1; D gene: NA; clone size: NA; CDR3 DNA: TGTGCCAGCAGTTCAATAGGGGGGGCCACGTTTGAGCAGTTCTTC; CDR3 protein: CASSSIGGATFEQFF
V gene: TRBV6-5; J gene: TRBJ2-2; D gene: TRBD1; clone size: NA; CDR3 DNA: TGTGCCAGCAGTCCGGCCTGGGCAGGGGGGAACACCGGGGAGCTGTTTTTT; CDR3 protein: CASSPAWAGGNTGELFF
V gene: TRBV5-1; J gene: TRBJ2-7; D gene: NA; clone size: NA; CDR3 DNA: TGCGCCAGCAGCTTGGCCCGAAGGGAGGAGCAGTACTTC; CDR3 protein: CASSLARREEQYF
V gene: TRBV25-1; J gene: TRBJ2-7; D gene: NA; clone size: NA; CDR3 DNA: TGTGCCAGCAGTGAAAAACAGGATCCCTACGAGCAGTACTTC; CDR3 protein: CASSEKQDPYEQYF
V gene: TRBV20-1; J gene: TRBJ2-3; D gene: NA; clone size: few; CDR3 DNA: TGCAGTGCTAGAGACGCCCAGAAATTCAGTGGCACAGATACGCAGTATTTT; CDR3 protein: CSARDAQKFSGTDTQYF
V gene: TRBV20-1; J gene: TRBJ2-3; D gene: NA; clone size: NA; CDR3 DNA: TGCAGTGCCCACTGGGCGGGGGATACGCAGTATTTT; CDR3 protein: CSAHWAGDTQYF
V gene: TRBV10-3; J gene: TRBJ2-1; D gene: NA; clone size: few; CDR3 DNA: TGTGCCATCAAGGGGCAGGGAGTTAGCGATGAGCAGTTCTTC; CDR3 protein: CAIKGQGVSDEQFF
V gene: TRBV6-2/TRBV6-3; J gene: TRBJ1-1; D gene: NA; clone size: NA; CDR3 DNA: TGTGCCAGCAGTTCTCGTATGGAAACTGAAGCTTTCTTT; CDR3 protein: CASSSRMETEAFF
V gene: TRBV11-2; J gene: TRBJ2-2; D gene: NA; clone size: many; CDR3 DNA: TGTGCCAGCAGCCCCTTACCGGGGAGCACCGGGGAGCTGTTTTTT; CDR3 protein: CASSPLPGSTGELFF
V gene: TRBV20-1; J gene: TRBJ2-3; D gene: NA; clone size: many; CDR3 DNA: TGCAGTGCTAGCCAAGAAGGGTTTGAGACAGATACGCAGTATTTT; CDR3 protein: CSASQEGFETDTQYF
V gene: TRBV5-1; J gene: TRBJ2-2; D gene: NA; clone size: few; CDR3 DNA: TGCGCCAGCAGCGGGGAGAACACCGGGGAGCTGTTTTTT; CDR3 protein: CASSGENTGELFF
V gene: TRBV30; J gene: TRBJ2-7; D gene: NA; clone size: NA; CDR3 DNA: TGTGCCTGGAGCCCACCGTCAGGGGTCTTCTACGAGCAGTACTTC; CDR3 protein: CAWSPPSGVFYEQYF
V gene: TRBV2; J gene: TRBJ2-7; D gene: NA; clone size: NA; CDR3 DNA: TGTGCCAGCAGTGAGAGGTCAGGGCAGGGGTCCTACGAGCAGTACTTC; CDR3 protein: CASSERSGQGSYEQYF
V gene: TRBV5-5; J gene: TRBJ1-5; D gene: NA; clone size: NA; CDR3 DNA: TGTGCCAGCAGCTTATCCGGGACATATAATCAGCCCCAGCATTTT; CDR3 protein: CASSLSGTYNQPQHF
V gene: TRBV4-3; J gene: TRBJ2-1; D gene: TRBD2; clone size: few; CDR3 DNA: TGCGCCAGCAGCCAAGAGGGATTAGCGGGAATCTCAGTCTTC; CDR3 protein: CASSQEGLAGISVF
V gene: TRBV7-6; J gene: TRBJ2-2; D gene: NA; clone size: many; CDR3 DNA: TGTGCCAGCAGCTGGCTAGGGAGCGGCACGAACACCGGGGAGCTGTTTTTT; CDR3 protein: CASSWLGSGTNTGELFF
V gene: TRBV4-3; J gene: TRBJ1-1; D gene: NA; clone size: few; CDR3 DNA: TGCGCCAGCAGCCAAGATAGTGAGGGGAACACTGAAGCTTTCTTT; CDR3 protein: CASSQDSEGNTEAFF